This T cell receptor beta chain was sequenced during a study of T cells in Graves' hyperthyroidism and ophthalmopathy. Germline V gene lookup returns CDR1 SGHRS and CDR2 YFSETQ. The CDR3 runs 16 residues. V shed 4 bases and J 6 bases; nucleotides not matched to a gene: 8. This clonotype was detected ten times or more. Researchers took RNA transcripts and amplified the TCR beta CDR3 regions from them. Carried out on the TCR CDR3, a first-round RT-PCR used the HTBI primer set. TCRdb called the multiplex PCR reads again in MiXCR, with one record for every CDR3 protein. The table shows 150,000 or so distinct CDR3 sequences, with 9.4% occurring only once.

Sequencing was done on a sample of blood. This TCR derives from a woman in her late teens or twenties with Graves' hyperthyroidism that later progressed to Graves' ophthalmopathy. The J gene is TRBJ1-5, the V gene TRBV5-1; 12 bases agree with TRBD1. In DNA form, the CDR3 reads TGCGCCAGCAGCGTCGGGACAGGGGGCTTCGGTCAGCCCCAGCATTTT. It codes for CASSVGTGGFGQPQHF.